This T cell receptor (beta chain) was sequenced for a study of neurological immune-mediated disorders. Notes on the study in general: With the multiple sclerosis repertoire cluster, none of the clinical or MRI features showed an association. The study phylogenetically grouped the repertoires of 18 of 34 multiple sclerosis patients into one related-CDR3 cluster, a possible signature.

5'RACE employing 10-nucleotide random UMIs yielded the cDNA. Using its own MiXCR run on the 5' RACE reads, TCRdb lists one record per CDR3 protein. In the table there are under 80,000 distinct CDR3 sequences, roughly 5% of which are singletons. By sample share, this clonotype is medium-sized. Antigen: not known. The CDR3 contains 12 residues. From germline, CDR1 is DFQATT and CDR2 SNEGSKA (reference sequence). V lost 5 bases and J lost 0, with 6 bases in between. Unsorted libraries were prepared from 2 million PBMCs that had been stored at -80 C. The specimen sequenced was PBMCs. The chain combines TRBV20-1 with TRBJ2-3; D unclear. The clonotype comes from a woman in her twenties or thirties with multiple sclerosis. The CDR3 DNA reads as TGCAGTGCTCCCGACAGCACAGATACGCAGTATTTT. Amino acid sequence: CSAPDSTDTQYF.